This TCR beta chain was obtained from a study of beta chain features in type 1 diabetes. Note on this clone: Its cognate antigen is unknown.

The whole isolated RNA underwent reverse transcription, so sequencing captured expressed TCRB transcripts. Only in-frame clones appear in the TCRdb table, and some are missing; sequencing was by immunoSEQ multiplex PCR. Here the sample spans 240,000 or so clones, roughly 20% being singletons. The CDR3 has 15 amino acids. Germline V lookup: CDR1 SNHLY, CDR2 FYNNEI. V gave up 1 base and J gave up 1 base, with 10 bases separating them. Regarding the study as a whole: Shortening that was moderate but significant affected the TCRB CDR3s of Type 1 diabetes patients in all four CD4+ subsets.

Staining for CD45RO/CCR7/CD25/CD127/CD95/CD27 allowed sorting of CD4+ naive, central memory, regulatory and stem cell-like memory cells. The rearrangement uses TRBV2 and TRBJ2-5; D is possibly TRBD1 (5 bases). The sample comprised naive CD4+ T cells from blood. The receptor's source is a woman in her thirties or forties with type 1 diabetes. CDR3 protein: CASSEEQGSQETQYF. The CDR3 DNA sequence: TGTGCCAGCAGTGAAGAGCAGGGTAGCCAAGAGACCCAGTACTTC.